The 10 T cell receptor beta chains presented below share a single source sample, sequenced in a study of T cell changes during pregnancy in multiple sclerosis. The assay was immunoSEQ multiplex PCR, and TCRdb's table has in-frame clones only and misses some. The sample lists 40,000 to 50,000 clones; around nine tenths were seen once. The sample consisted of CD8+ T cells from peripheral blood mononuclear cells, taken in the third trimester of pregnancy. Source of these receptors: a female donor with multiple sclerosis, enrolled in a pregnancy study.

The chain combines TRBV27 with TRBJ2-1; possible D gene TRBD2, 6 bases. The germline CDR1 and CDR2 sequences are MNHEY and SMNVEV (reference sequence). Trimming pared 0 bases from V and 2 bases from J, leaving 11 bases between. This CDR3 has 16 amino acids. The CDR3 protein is CASSLSAGEAYNEQFF. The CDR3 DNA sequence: TGTGCCAGCAGTTTATCTGCCGGGGAGGCCTACAATGAGCAGTTCTTC.

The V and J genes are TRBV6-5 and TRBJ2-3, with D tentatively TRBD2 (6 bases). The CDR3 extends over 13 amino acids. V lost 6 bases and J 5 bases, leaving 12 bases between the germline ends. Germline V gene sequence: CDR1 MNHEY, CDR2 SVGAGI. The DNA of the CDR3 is TGTGCCAGCAGCATCATGGGGGGAGATACGCAGTATTTT. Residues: CASSIMGGDTQYF.

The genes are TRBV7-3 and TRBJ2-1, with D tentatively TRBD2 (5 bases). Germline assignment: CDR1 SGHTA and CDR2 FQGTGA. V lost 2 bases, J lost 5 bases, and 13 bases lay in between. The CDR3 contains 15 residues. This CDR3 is CASSLSAGGHNEQFF. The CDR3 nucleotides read TGTGCCAGCAGCTTATCCGCGGGCGGCCACAATGAGCAGTTCTTC. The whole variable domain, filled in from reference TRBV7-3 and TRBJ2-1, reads GAGVSQTPSNKVTEKGKYVELRCDPISGHTALYWYRQSLGQGPEFLIYFQGTGAADDSGLPNDRFFAVRPEGSVSTLKIQRTERGDSAVYLCASSLSAGGHNEQFFGPGTRLTVL.

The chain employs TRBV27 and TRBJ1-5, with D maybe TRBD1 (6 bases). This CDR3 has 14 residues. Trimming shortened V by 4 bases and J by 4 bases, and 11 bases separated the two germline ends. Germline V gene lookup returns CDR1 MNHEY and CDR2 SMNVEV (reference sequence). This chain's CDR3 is CASSSRTANQPQHF. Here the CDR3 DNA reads TGTGCCAGCAGTTCAAGGACAGCTAATCAGCCCCAGCATTTT.

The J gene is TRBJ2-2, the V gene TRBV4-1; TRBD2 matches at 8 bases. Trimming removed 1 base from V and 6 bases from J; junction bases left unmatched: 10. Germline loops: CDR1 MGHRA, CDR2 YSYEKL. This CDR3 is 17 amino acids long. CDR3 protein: CASSQVVSGGGSGELFF. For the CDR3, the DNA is TGCGCCAGCAGCCAAGTCGTTTCGGGGGGGGGTTCCGGGGAGCTGTTTTTT.

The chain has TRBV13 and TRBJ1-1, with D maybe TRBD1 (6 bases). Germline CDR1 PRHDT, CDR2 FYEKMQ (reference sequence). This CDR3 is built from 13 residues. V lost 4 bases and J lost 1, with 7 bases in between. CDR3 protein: CASSSGQNTEAFF. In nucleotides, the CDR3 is TGTGCCAGCAGCTCGGGACAGAACACTGAAGCTTTCTTT.

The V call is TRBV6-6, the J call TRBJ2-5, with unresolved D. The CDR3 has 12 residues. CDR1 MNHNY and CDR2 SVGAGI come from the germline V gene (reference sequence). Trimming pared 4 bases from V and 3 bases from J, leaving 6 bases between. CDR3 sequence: CASSSPEETQYF. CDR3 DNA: TGTGCCAGCAGTTCCCCCGAAGAGACCCAGTACTTC.

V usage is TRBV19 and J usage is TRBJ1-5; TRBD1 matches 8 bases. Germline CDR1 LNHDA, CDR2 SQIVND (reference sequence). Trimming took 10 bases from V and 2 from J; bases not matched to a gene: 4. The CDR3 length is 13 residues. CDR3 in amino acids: CAIGQGGNQPQHF. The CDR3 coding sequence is TGTGCCATCGGACAGGGTGGCAATCAGCCCCAGCATTTT.

In nucleotides, the CDR3 is TGTGCCAGCAGCTTAGGGACTTCTAACACCGGGGAGCTGTTTTTT. Protein sequence: CASSLGTSNTGELFF. The chain couples TRBV11-3 to TRBJ2-2, with TRBD2 as a possible D gene (5 bases). The CDR3 has 15 residues. With 1 base removed from V and 2 bases from J, the gap between germline ends came to 8 bases. The germline V gene encodes CDR1 SGHNT and CDR2 YENEEA.

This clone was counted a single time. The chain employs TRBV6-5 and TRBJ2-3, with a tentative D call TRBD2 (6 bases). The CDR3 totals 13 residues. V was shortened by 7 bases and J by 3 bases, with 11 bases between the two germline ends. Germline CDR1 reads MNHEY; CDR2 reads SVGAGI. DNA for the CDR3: TGTGCCAGCATTGAGGAGGGGACAGATACGCAGTATTTT. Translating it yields CASIEEGTDTQYF.